The source of this T cell receptor beta chain is a study of STAT5B mutations in CD4+ large granular lymphocyte leukemia (dated by TCRdb to between 2021 and 2024). Describing the broader study: Among the healthy controls, the CDR3 'QG' motif was associated with a particular HLA allele. TCRbeta repertoires of CD4+ T-cell large granular lymphocyte leukemia patients were compared with those of healthy blood donors. Flow cytometry on FACSCanto II or FACSVerse showed that the purified fractions were more than 95% pure among lymphocytes. Study-wide conclusions, independent of this receptor: Compared with healthy CD4+ repertoires, CD4-sorted patient repertoires appeared more clonal, and this difference remained even after the putative leukemic clones were removed. Enrichment of TRBV06-family usage was observed among the top patient clones (8/27) relative to healthy controls (2/35). The main leukemic clonotypes were found to be private to each patient, although around 25% of the main leukemic clonotypes were detected at low frequency in the non-leukemic repertoires of other patients. The data were not HLA-matched, and the higher clonality in CD4+ T-LGLL than in CD8+ T-LGLL could be due to the relatively small sample size.

The healthy controls were fewer than 45 blood donors, and the buffy coats of these donors were supplied by the Finnish Red Cross blood service. All TCR-sequenced material derived from peripheral blood: patient blood samples and healthy donor buffy coats. Peripheral blood mononuclear cells were isolated by Ficoll-Hypaque gradient centrifugation. CD4+ cells were purified magnetically from the buffy coats of healthy controls. The Gentra Puregene Cell and Tissue kit was used for genomic DNA extraction, and quantification was performed on a Qubit 2.0 fluorometer. At the junction V is shortened by 5 bases and J by 0 bases, with 10 bases in between. For CDR1 and CDR2, the germline V gene lists SGHRS and YFSETQ. Including cysteine and phenylalanine, the CDR3 has 14 amino acids. Only the CDR3 portion is preserved as DNA: 42 bases, with reading frame beginning at the first base. As concerns this clone: Its target antigen remains unknown. It has no much larger one-base neighbor in the sample; base qualities were not kept.

The immunoSEQ assay at survey resolution was applied to genomic DNA for sequencing of TCRbeta rearrangements. Regarding the original processing steps: In the TCR sequencing data, the lowest productive clonotype frequency that could be detected was 2.59 x 10-5. Analyses included only productive TCRbeta rearrangements, meaning complete and in-frame sequences. The clonality of each sample was calculated as Simpson clonality in the immunoSEQ Analyzer version 3.0. Clones were grouped by frequency into very rare, small, medium, large (1-20%) or hyperexpanded (>20%) categories. Generation probabilities were estimated with OLGA 1.2.3, V-gene circos plots were generated with VDJtools, specificities were searched for in VDJdb, and CDR3 motifs were identified with GLIPH. In its TCRdb copy, this immuneACCESS table keeps in-frame sequences only and misses some clones. Where compared with another copy, unresolved V genes explain less than half of these, and the others have no known cause. D and trimming were read from the DNA, whereas the V and J calls and clone size are those reported in that table. Here the sample has 30,000 to 35,000 clones; 70% to 90% occur a single time. The ten top clones hold approximately 3.2% of the sample.

Sequencing was performed on CD4+ T cells from blood buffy coats. The source of this sequence is a human donor in good health. The chain was built from TRBV5-1 and TRBJ2-3; the D gene cannot be named for sure. CDR3 sequence: CASRWLTSTDTQYF. Here is the DNA: TGCGCCAGCAGGTGGCTTACTAGCACAGATACGCAGTATTTT.